This TCR beta chain originates from a study of blood T cells in healthy people across ages. With a J-beta primer mix and a sample-barcoded 5' primer, a second PCR ran about 7 to 12 cycles. TCRdb processed the 5' RACE reads anew with MiXCR; each CDR3 protein has one entry. Of approximately 2,000,000 distinct CDR3 sequences in the sample, approximately 40% were seen once. The CDR3 totals 15 residues. The J segment lost 5 bases and the V segment lost 4 bases, leaving 7 bases of the junction unmatched. The chain employs TRBV12-3 or TRBV12-4 and TRBJ1-2; 10 bases are shared with TRBD1. The TCR comes from a human donor in good health. Input material: blood. CDR3 in DNA: TGTGCCAGCAGTTCCCGGGACAGGGGACCTTATGGCTACACCTTC. It yields the protein CASSSRDRGPYGYTF.